This T cell receptor beta chain was sequenced for a study of blood T cell repertoires in COVID-19. Study background: The cDNA or gDNA used as material had been derived from T cells, B-cell-depleted T cells, or PBMCs.

Using immunoSEQ multiplex PCR, the repertoire was profiled, and TCRdb retains in-frame clones only, with some absent. This table holds around 80,000 clones, approximately 80% found once. The receptor was derived from a woman of 80 years or more with acute or convalescent COVID-19. Sequencing was done on a sample of peripheral blood.

Here the CDR3 reads CASSVGGKNTEAFF. CDR3 DNA: TGTGCCAGCAGTGTGGGGGGGAAGAACACTGAAGCTTTCTTT. The rearrangement links TRBV2 to TRBJ1-1; D perhaps matches TRBD1 (5 bases). V lost 4 bases, J lost 1 base, and 10 bases lay in between. The CDR3 totals 14 residues. Germline V gene sequence: CDR1 SNHLY, CDR2 FYNNEI.